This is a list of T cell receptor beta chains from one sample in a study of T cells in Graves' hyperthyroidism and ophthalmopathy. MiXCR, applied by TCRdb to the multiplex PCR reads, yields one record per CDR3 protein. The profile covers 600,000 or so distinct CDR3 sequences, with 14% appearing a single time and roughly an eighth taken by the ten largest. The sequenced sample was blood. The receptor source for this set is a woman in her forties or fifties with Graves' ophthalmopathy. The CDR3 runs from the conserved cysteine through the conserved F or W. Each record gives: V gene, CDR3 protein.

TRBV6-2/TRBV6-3 CASSYGTGNEQFF
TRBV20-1 CSASTGIVFTGELFF
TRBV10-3 CAISDQQRTDTQYF
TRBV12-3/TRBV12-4 CASSSLTGKEAETQYF
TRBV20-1 CSARDHRYEQYF
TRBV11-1 CASSSLFAGSSPLHF
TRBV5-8 CATAQNNRDFLADTQYF
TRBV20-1 CSAKTPLAGDYEQYF
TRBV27 CASSQGRTGELFF
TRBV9 CASSMRTESGYTF
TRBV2 CASRSSGMNEQFF